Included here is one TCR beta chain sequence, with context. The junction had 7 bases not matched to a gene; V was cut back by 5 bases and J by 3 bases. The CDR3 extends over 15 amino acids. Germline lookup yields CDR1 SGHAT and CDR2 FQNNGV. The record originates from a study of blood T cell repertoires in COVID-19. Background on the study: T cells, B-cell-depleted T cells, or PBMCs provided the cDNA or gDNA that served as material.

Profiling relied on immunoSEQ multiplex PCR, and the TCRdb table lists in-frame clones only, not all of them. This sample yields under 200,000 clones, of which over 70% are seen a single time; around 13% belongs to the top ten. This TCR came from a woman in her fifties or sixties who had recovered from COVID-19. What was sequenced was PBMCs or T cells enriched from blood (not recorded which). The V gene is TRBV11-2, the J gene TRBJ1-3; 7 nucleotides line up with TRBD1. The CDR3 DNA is TGTGCCAGCAGCCTACCGGGGACAGTTGGAAACACCATATATTTT. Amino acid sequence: CASSLPGTVGNTIYF.